The T cell receptor (beta chain) described here comes from a study of blood T cells in healthy people across ages. The study's findings and limits: TCR beta diversity tracked closely with naive T cell percentage.

In germline, CDR1 is DFQATT, CDR2 SNEGSKA (reference sequence). The junction had 9 bases not matched to a gene; V was cut back by 5 bases and J by 5 bases. The CDR3 has 15 amino acids. For the second PCR, which ran for roughly 6 to 12 cycles, a sample-barcoded 5' primer and a J-beta primer mix were used. At least 2.5 million CDR3-containing paired-end reads were obtained per sample. MiXCR, run by TCRdb on the 5' RACE reads, gives a single entry per CDR3 protein. The sample has over a million distinct CDR3 sequences, roughly 40% seen once. As for this clonotype: What it recognizes is unknown.

Researchers isolated at least 7 million PBMCs per sample. This clonotype was obtained from a woman younger than 30 in good health. The sequencing sample was made of blood. The chain links TRBV20-1 to TRBJ2-1, with 10 bases lining up with TRBD2. The CDR3 loop reads CSARPLAGADNEQFF. CDR3 in DNA: TGCAGTGCTCGACCCCTAGCGGGAGCTGACAATGAGCAGTTCTTC.